The clone carrying this TCR beta chain was found many times. Its antigen is undetermined. The data stem from a study of T-cell reconstitution after alpha-beta-depleted transplantation in children. Overall study findings and caveats: It was surviving recipient T cells and thymic progenitors that gave some patients high TCRbeta diversity at day 60. T-cell numbers and diversity one year post-transplant derived largely from freshly generated T cells. Several hundred expanded graft clones reportedly were the source of alpha-beta T cells about two months after transplant.

Trimming at V came to 2 bases and at J to 3 bases, leaving 7 bases not matched to a gene. Per germline, CDR1 MDHEN and CDR2 SYDVKM. The CDR3 is 15 amino acids. Unique molecular identifiers were used to barcode this TCRbeta library. TCRdb re-called the PCR reads with MiXCR, one entry per CDR3 protein. The data contain about 160,000 distinct CDR3 sequences, around 10% of them singletons. The sequence derives from a boy younger than 10 with acute myeloid leukemia, due to receive a stem cell transplant. The sequences come from PBMCs, collected before TCRalphabeta/CD19-depleted stem cell transplant. The chain employs TRBV28 and TRBJ2-7; 7 nucleotides line up with TRBD2. The CDR3 region is CASSLGVAGIYEQYF. The CDR3 DNA is TGTGCCAGCAGTTTAGGAGTAGCGGGCATCTACGAGCAGTACTTC.